The sequence of this T cell receptor beta chain was determined in a study of CXCR3-negative and CXCR3-positive naive CD8 T cells (dated by TCRdb to between 2018 and 2021). In terms of the full investigation: Roughly 140 million TRB reads were obtained in total, roughly 1.5 +/- 0.3 million reads per library. The diversity and physicochemical repertoire analyses included eleven to twelve donors pooled from two independent experiments. The TRBV-TRBJ cluster analysis covered naive subsets from 5 donors and memory cells from 3 donors. Overall results and qualifications from the work: Similar TRBV-TRBJ usage was shown by naive CXCR3-negative and CXCR3-positive cells from the same donor, whereas distinct patterns were shown by memory cells. TRB CDR3s from CXCR3-positive naive cells showed higher hydrophobicity (lower Kidera factor 4), lower energy, and higher strength and volume indices than CXCR3-negative naive cells. Repertoire diversity was comparably high in both naive subsets but much lower in memory CD8+ T cells. Freshly isolated PBMCs were used for most assays because CXCR3 expression partially decreased after cryopreservation. Because surface CD5, which has been linked to self-reactivity in mice, was comparable between naive subsets, TCR interaction strength was also inferred from TRB CDR3 physicochemical properties.

The sample was run on a NextSeq 550. The Human TCR Profiling Kit (MiLaboratory) was used to make UMI-labeled 5' RACE TRB cDNA libraries. cDNA synthesis used the entire amount of extracted RNA, and PCR amplification then used the entire amount of cDNA produced. Libraries were prepared in parallel using an identical number of PCR cycles. For the original study's pipeline: MIGEC and MiXCR extracted about 50,000 +/- 10,000 unique UMI-labeled TRB cDNA molecules per library, requiring at least two reads per UMI. Each library averaged around 40,000 +/- 10,000 functional in-frame TRB CDR3 nucleotide clonotypes without stop codons. After downsampling to 5000 UMI-labeled TRB molecules per sample, diversity metrics, including normalized Shannon-Wiener and Chao1, were computed in VDJtools. For the central five CDR3 residues, VDJtools calculated physicochemical properties weighted by clonotype size, namely interaction energy, strength, volume and Kidera factor 4. TCRdb reprocessed the sequencing reads and holds a single record per CDR3 protein sequence, with no DNA. The V and J calls shown here were made by TCRdb, not taken from the authors' results. The sample's table lists a count of about 150,000 distinct CDR3 sequences. The ten top clones hold under 0.5% of the sample.

In the case of this clonotype: Its antigen target is currently unknown.

For each CD8+ T cell subset, flow sorting was done in triplicate, and about 300,000 cells per subset went directly into RLT lysis buffer. Naive CD8+ T cells were defined stringently as CD45RO-CCR7+CD27+CD95- to exclude memory contaminants. Using standard density gradient centrifugation, peripheral blood mononuclear cells were isolated from buffy coats. Naive CXCR3-negative and CXCR3-positive CD8+ T cells were flow-sorted on a FACSAria III. Total RNA was extracted from sorted cells using an RNeasy Mini Kit. According to the germline V gene, CDR1 reads SGHTA and CDR2 reads FQGTGA. The CDR3 numbers 15 residues from cysteine through phenylalanine. No DNA accompanies this entry.

The rearrangement joined TRBV7-3 to TRBJ1-1; absent DNA, TCRdb's TRBD1 call cannot be checked. The receptor's source is a human donor in good health. Some clones in this sample may be carry-over from other donors' samples. The specimen sequenced was naive CXCR3+ CD8+ T cells from blood. Per the publication, the cell subset or site label means: CD45RO-CCR7+CD27+CD95- naive CD8+ T cells expressing CXCR3 (TNR3+). This receptor has the CDR3 CASSLTGGRGTEAFF.